The rows below give T cell receptor beta chains drawn from one sample of a study of blood T cell repertoires in COVID-19. The table came from immunoSEQ multiplex PCR; TCRdb's copy has only in-frame clones and leaves some out. The sample lists roughly 330,000 clones; 87% were seen once. Sequencing was carried out using PBMCs or T cells enriched from blood (not recorded which). The receptors come from a woman younger than 45 who had recovered from COVID-19. CDR3s include the opening cysteine and the closing phenylalanine or tryptophan. The order of the fields is D gene, J gene, clone size, V gene, CDR3 protein, CDR3 DNA. D genes are given only for firm matches. Clone size, where shown, is once, few, many, or a class for clones that have expanded.

d_call: TRBD2
j_call: TRBJ2-5
clone_size: -
v_call: TRBV6-5
cdr3_aa: CASSWGGNQETQYF
cdr3_nt: TGTGCCAGCAGTTGGGGGGGAAACCAAGAGACCCAGTACTTC

d_call: -
j_call: TRBJ1-6
clone_size: -
v_call: TRBV11-2
cdr3_aa: CASSFLSGMANSPLHF
cdr3_nt: TGTGCCAGCAGCTTCCTCTCGGGGATGGCAAATTCACCCCTCCACTTT

d_call: -
j_call: TRBJ1-6
clone_size: few
v_call: TRBV9
cdr3_aa: CASSPLGGSYNSPLHF
cdr3_nt: TGTGCCAGCAGCCCCCTGGGGGGTTCTTATAATTCACCCCTCCACTTT

d_call: -
j_call: TRBJ2-7
clone_size: -
v_call: TRBV13
cdr3_aa: CASSFTGNSYEQYF
cdr3_nt: TGTGCCAGCAGCTTCACAGGGAACTCCTACGAGCAGTACTTC

d_call: TRBD1
j_call: TRBJ2-1
clone_size: -
v_call: TRBV7-9
cdr3_aa: CASSAYRGPPPNEQFF
cdr3_nt: TGTGCCAGCAGCGCCTACAGGGGGCCCCCCCCCAATGAGCAGTTCTTC

d_call: -
j_call: TRBJ1-1
clone_size: once
v_call: TRBV29-1
cdr3_aa: CSVEVGGVNTEAFF
cdr3_nt: TGCAGCGTTGAAGTTGGAGGGGTGAACACTGAAGCTTTCTTT

d_call: TRBD1
j_call: TRBJ1-1
clone_size: once
v_call: TRBV13
cdr3_aa: CASSYTGTGGGEAFF
cdr3_nt: TGTGCCAGCAGCTACACCGGGACAGGAGGCGGGGAAGCTTTCTTT

d_call: TRBD1
j_call: TRBJ1-5
clone_size: -
v_call: TRBV6-5
cdr3_aa: CASSPGQARHQPQHF
cdr3_nt: TGTGCCAGCAGTCCTGGACAGGCTCGGCATCAGCCCCAGCATTTT

d_call: TRBD1
j_call: TRBJ2-7
clone_size: -
v_call: TRBV13
cdr3_aa: CASSPDRGRGQYF
cdr3_nt: TGTGCCAGCAGCCCGGACAGGGGGCGCGGGCAGTACTTC

d_call: TRBD2
j_call: TRBJ2-1
clone_size: -
v_call: TRBV5-4
cdr3_aa: CASSIGTSGYNEQFF
cdr3_nt: TGTGCCAGCAGCATTGGGACTAGCGGTTACAATGAGCAGTTCTTC

d_call: TRBD1
j_call: TRBJ2-5
clone_size: -
v_call: TRBV7-2
cdr3_aa: CASSLFEGAETQYF
cdr3_nt: TGTGCCAGCAGCCTCTTCGAGGGGGCCGAGACCCAGTACTTC

d_call: -
j_call: TRBJ2-3
clone_size: once
v_call: TRBV30
cdr3_aa: CAWTIPGELTDTQYF
cdr3_nt: TGTGCCTGGACTATCCCGGGGGAGCTCACAGATACGCAGTATTTT

d_call: -
j_call: TRBJ2-7
clone_size: -
v_call: TRBV15
cdr3_aa: CATSRDRARGFEQYF
cdr3_nt: TGTGCCACCAGCAGAGATCGGGCCCGGGGGTTCGAGCAGTACTTC

d_call: -
j_call: TRBJ1-5
clone_size: -
v_call: TRBV11-2
cdr3_aa: CASSLEEDQPQHF
cdr3_nt: TGTGCCAGCAGCTTAGAAGAGGATCAGCCCCAGCATTTT

d_call: TRBD1
j_call: TRBJ1-4
clone_size: -
v_call: TRBV4-3
cdr3_aa: CASSQVDRGRGKLFF
cdr3_nt: TGCGCCAGCAGCCAAGTGGACAGGGGCCGCGGAAAACTGTTTTTT

d_call: -
j_call: TRBJ1-1
clone_size: -
v_call: TRBV5-1
cdr3_aa: CASSSARGPNTEAFF
cdr3_nt: TGCGCCAGCAGCAGCGCGAGAGGGCCGAACACTGAAGCTTTCTTT

d_call: -
j_call: TRBJ1-3
clone_size: -
v_call: TRBV5-1
cdr3_aa: CASSPRGTDSGNTIYF
cdr3_nt: TGCGCCAGCAGCCCGCGCGGGACGGACTCTGGAAACACCATATATTTT

d_call: TRBD2
j_call: TRBJ2-7
clone_size: -
v_call: TRBV5-6
cdr3_aa: CASSFRTSGGYEQYF
cdr3_nt: TGTGCCAGCAGCTTCCGGACTAGCGGGGGCTACGAGCAGTACTTC

d_call: TRBD1
j_call: TRBJ1-1
clone_size: -
v_call: TRBV30
cdr3_aa: CAWSPSGQGKTEAFF
cdr3_nt: TGTGCCTGGAGTCCCTCAGGACAGGGGAAGACTGAAGCTTTCTTT

d_call: -
j_call: TRBJ1-4
clone_size: -
v_call: TRBV19
cdr3_aa: CASSIPRGQATNEKLFF
cdr3_nt: TGTGCCAGTAGTATCCCGCGCGGCCAAGCAACTAATGAAAAACTGTTTTTT

d_call: TRBD1
j_call: TRBJ1-4
clone_size: -
v_call: TRBV29-1
cdr3_aa: CSVSGQGLNEKLFF
cdr3_nt: TGCAGCGTTTCGGGACAGGGACTTAATGAAAAACTGTTTTTT

d_call: -
j_call: TRBJ2-1
clone_size: -
v_call: TRBV6-1
cdr3_aa: CASSEAWGDSYNEQFF
cdr3_nt: TGTGCCAGCAGTGAGGCCTGGGGGGACTCCTACAATGAGCAGTTCTTC

d_call: -
j_call: TRBJ2-5
clone_size: -
v_call: TRBV7-2
cdr3_aa: CASSLGLGAKETQYF
cdr3_nt: TGTGCCAGCAGCTTAGGTCTGGGGGCTAAAGAGACCCAGTACTTC

d_call: -
j_call: TRBJ1-1
clone_size: -
v_call: TRBV5-4
cdr3_aa: CASRAPGSMNTEAFF
cdr3_nt: TGTGCCAGCAGGGCGCCAGGGTCCATGAACACTGAAGCTTTCTTT

d_call: -
j_call: TRBJ1-3
clone_size: -
v_call: TRBV24-1
cdr3_aa: CATSEGSSGNTIYF
cdr3_nt: TGTGCCACCAGTGAAGGGAGCTCTGGAAACACCATATATTTT

d_call: -
j_call: TRBJ1-1
clone_size: -
v_call: TRBV5-5
cdr3_aa: CASSLDPGPTEAFF
cdr3_nt: TGTGCCAGCAGCTTGGATCCAGGGCCCACTGAAGCTTTCTTT

d_call: -
j_call: TRBJ2-5
clone_size: -
v_call: TRBV7-9
cdr3_aa: CASSLNSQETQYF
cdr3_nt: TGTGCCAGCAGCTTGAACAGCCAAGAGACCCAGTACTTC

d_call: -
j_call: TRBJ2-3
clone_size: -
v_call: TRBV5-4
cdr3_aa: CASSSPLPTDTQYF
cdr3_nt: TGTGCCAGCAGCTCCCCCCTACCCACAGATACGCAGTATTTT

d_call: TRBD2
j_call: TRBJ2-1
clone_size: -
v_call: TRBV5-8
cdr3_aa: CASSNRDYSGNEQFF
cdr3_nt: TGTGCCAGCAGCAACCGGGACTATTCCGGGAATGAGCAGTTCTTC

d_call: TRBD1
j_call: TRBJ1-1
clone_size: -
v_call: TRBV7-8
cdr3_aa: CASSSGGTNTEAFF
cdr3_nt: TGTGCCAGCAGCTCAGGGGGTACGAACACTGAAGCTTTCTTT

d_call: -
j_call: TRBJ1-6
clone_size: -
v_call: TRBV7-9
cdr3_aa: CASSPRVFGSPLHF
cdr3_nt: TGTGCCAGCAGCCCCAGGGTTTTCGGCTCACCCCTCCACTTT

d_call: TRBD1
j_call: TRBJ1-1
clone_size: few
v_call: TRBV5-1
cdr3_aa: CASSPGTGNTEAFF
cdr3_nt: TGCGCCAGCAGCCCAGGGACAGGGAACACTGAAGCTTTCTTT

d_call: -
j_call: TRBJ1-1
clone_size: -
v_call: TRBV19
cdr3_aa: CASSTDRSNTEAFF
cdr3_nt: TGTGCCAGTAGTACCGACAGATCGAACACTGAAGCTTTCTTT

d_call: -
j_call: TRBJ2-1
clone_size: -
v_call: TRBV2
cdr3_aa: CASSVLTYNEQFF
cdr3_nt: TGTGCCAGCAGTGTTCTTACCTACAATGAGCAGTTCTTC

d_call: -
j_call: TRBJ2-6
clone_size: -
v_call: TRBV5-1
cdr3_aa: CASSFESSGANVLTF
cdr3_nt: TGCGCCAGCAGCTTTGAGAGCTCTGGGGCCAACGTCCTGACTTTC

d_call: TRBD1
j_call: TRBJ1-1
clone_size: few
v_call: TRBV6-5
cdr3_aa: CASSNLGTENTEAFF
cdr3_nt: TGTGCCAGCAGTAACCTCGGGACAGAGAACACTGAAGCTTTCTTT

d_call: -
j_call: TRBJ2-2
clone_size: -
v_call: TRBV4-1
cdr3_aa: CASSHSLKAGQTNTGELFF
cdr3_nt: TGCGCCAGCAGCCATTCCTTAAAGGCGGGACAGACGAACACCGGGGAGCTGTTTTTT

d_call: -
j_call: TRBJ1-2
clone_size: -
v_call: TRBV30
cdr3_aa: CAWSVGYSGALNYGYTF
cdr3_nt: TGTGCCTGGAGTGTAGGGTATTCTGGGGCGCTTAACTATGGCTACACCTTC

d_call: TRBD1
j_call: TRBJ1-2
clone_size: -
v_call: TRBV4-3
cdr3_aa: CASSRDRAFNYGYTF
cdr3_nt: TGCGCCAGCAGCCGGGACAGGGCTTTTAACTATGGCTACACCTTC

d_call: -
j_call: TRBJ2-3
clone_size: -
v_call: TRBV7-8
cdr3_aa: CASSRSSTDTQYF
cdr3_nt: TGTGCCAGCAGCCGTTCTAGCACAGATACGCAGTATTTT

d_call: -
j_call: TRBJ1-2
clone_size: -
v_call: TRBV6-6
cdr3_aa: CASSRVAVEGKFYGYTF
cdr3_nt: TGTGCCAGCAGCCGAGTTGCCGTGGAGGGCAAATTCTATGGCTACACCTTC

d_call: -
j_call: TRBJ2-1
clone_size: -
v_call: TRBV19
cdr3_aa: CASSILDKYNEQFF
cdr3_nt: TGTGCCAGTAGTATATTGGACAAGTACAATGAGCAGTTCTTC

d_call: TRBD2
j_call: TRBJ2-1
clone_size: -
v_call: TRBV14
cdr3_aa: CASSQDRLAGNNEQFF
cdr3_nt: TGTGCCAGCAGCCAAGATCGCCTAGCGGGGAACAATGAGCAGTTCTTC

d_call: -
j_call: TRBJ2-5
clone_size: -
v_call: TRBV5-1
cdr3_aa: CASRTAQETQYF
cdr3_nt: TGCGCCAGCAGGACAGCCCAAGAGACCCAGTACTTC